These 3 T cell receptor beta chains share one sample of origin, sequenced in a study of blood T cell repertoires in COVID-19. This table comes from immunoSEQ multiplex PCR, and its TCRdb copy is limited to in-frame clones, with some not included. The table includes 200,000 or so clones, approximately 85% detected once. Input material: peripheral blood. Receptor source: a man in his sixties with acute or convalescent COVID-19.

The chain is built from TRBV27 and TRBJ2-1, with TRBD1 identical over 7 bases. The CDR3 is 14 amino acids. Trimming took 4 bases from V and 8 from J; bases not matched to a gene: 8. CDR1 and CDR2 (germline): MNHEY, SMNVEV (reference sequence). CDR3 DNA: TGTGCCAGCAGTTCGAACAGGGGAGACGATGAGCAGTTCTTC. Translation: CASSSNRGDDEQFF.

The chain uses TRBV9 and TRBJ2-2; D unclear. The CDR3 is 14 amino acids. Trimming cost V 1 base and J 8 bases, with 12 bases left between them. Germline CDR1 SGDLS, CDR2 YYNGEE. The CDR3 region is CASSVIRDSGELFF. The DNA of the CDR3 is TGTGCCAGCAGCGTAATCCGCGATTCTGGGGAGCTGTTTTTT.

The V call is TRBV4-2, the J call TRBJ2-5; D is possibly TRBD1 (6 bases). The V end lost 4 bases, the J end lost 1 base, and 10 bases lay between the germline ends. Germline-derived CDR1 and CDR2 are LGHNA and YNFKEQ. This CDR3 spans 14 amino acids. CDR3: CASSPRTVQETQYF. DNA of the CDR3: TGTGCCAGCAGCCCACGGACAGTCCAAGAGACCCAGTACTTC.